The 28 T cell receptor beta chains in this list originate from one sample, sequenced in a study of T cell responses to AZD1222 COVID-19 vaccine. Generated by immunoSEQ multiplex PCR, the TCRdb table keeps only in-frame clones and is missing some. The sample holds fewer than 120,000 clones, under 95% seen once. The sequencing used peripheral blood, collected on day 0 of AZD1222 vaccination. These receptors all stem from an adult in good health.

The chain joins TRBV28 to TRBJ2-5, with D hard to call. V lost 7 bases to trimming and J lost 1 base, with 10 bases between them. CDR3 length: 13 residues. Germline V gene sequence: CDR1 MDHEN, CDR2 SYDVKM. The CDR3 nucleotides read TGTGCCAGCAACTCGGGCAGCCAAGAGACCCAGTACTTC. This translates into CASNSGSQETQYF.

The gene calls are TRBV5-1 and TRBJ1-1; tentative D call: TRBD1 (5 bases). The V gene lost 3 bases and the J gene lost 5 bases, with 11 bases spanning the gap. CDR1 SGHRS and CDR2 YFSETQ come from the germline V gene. The CDR3 loop spans 13 amino acids. This chain's CDR3 is CASSYGRATEAFF. The CDR3 DNA is TGCGCCAGCAGCTACGGCAGGGCAACTGAAGCTTTCTTT.

This chain uses TRBV4-1 with TRBJ2-7; D perhaps matches TRBD1 (6 bases). The CDR3 extends over 15 amino acids. Germline-derived CDR1 and CDR2 are MGHRA and YSYEKL. Trimming cost V 1 base and J 1 base, with 11 bases left between them. CDR3: CASSQVIRGSYEQYF. DNA for the CDR3: TGCGCCAGCAGCCAAGTTATTAGGGGGTCCTACGAGCAGTACTTC.

The chain has TRBV9 and TRBJ2-3, with D perhaps TRBD2 (6 bases). Trimming pared 3 bases from V and 0 bases from J, leaving 11 bases between. Germline CDR1 is SGDLS and CDR2 is YYNGEE. The CDR3 length is 15 residues. CDR3 sequence (DNA): TGTGCCAGCAGCGGGATGGGGGGAAGCACAGATACGCAGTATTTT. Amino acids: CASSGMGGSTDTQYF.

V is TRBV5-1 and J is TRBJ2-2; D tentatively fits TRBD1 or TRBD2 (5 bases each). The V and J ends lost 3 bases and 5 bases respectively, with 5 bases between them. Germline CDR1 is SGHRS and CDR2 is YFSETQ. This CDR3 region has 12 residues. This CDR3 is CASSWGTGELFF. The CDR3 bases are TGCGCCAGCAGCTGGGGGACCGGGGAGCTGTTTTTT.

This sequence joins TRBV7-2 and TRBJ1-5; 7 bases fit TRBD1. The CDR3 loop spans 19 amino acids. The trim removed 1 base at V and 1 base at J, leaving 13 bases unmatched. Per the germline V gene, CDR1 is SGHTA and CDR2 is FQGNSA. CDR3 nucleotides: TGTGCCAGCAGCTTAGGTCTGTCGGCAGGGGGTTCAAGCAATCAGCCCCAGCATTTT. Encoded protein: CASSLGLSAGGSSNQPQHF.

The chain combines TRBV5-1 with TRBJ2-3, with TRBD2 as a possible D gene (6 bases). V was shortened by 0 bases and J by 1 base, with 9 bases between the two germline ends. The CDR3 sequence is 15 residues long. CDR1 and CDR2 (germline): SGHRS, YFSETQ. The chain's CDR3 is CASSLAGVRTDTQYF. DNA of the CDR3: TGCGCCAGCAGCTTGGCGGGGGTTCGCACAGATACGCAGTATTTT.

The chain carries TRBV3-1 (or the pseudogene TRBV3-2) and TRBJ2-2; D might be TRBD1 or TRBD2, each matching 6 bases. This CDR3 has 15 residues. Germline CDR1 LGHDT, CDR2 YNNKEL (reference sequence). The V gene lost 2 bases and the J gene lost 6 bases, with 13 bases spanning the gap. CDR3 coding DNA: TGTGCCAGCAGCCAATGGGGGGCCCGGGCCGGGGAGCTGTTTTTT. It yields the protein CASSQWGARAGELFF.

The chain employs TRBV30 and TRBJ1-6; 7 bases line up with TRBD1. CDR1 is GTSNPN, CDR2 SVGIG, per germline (reference sequence). This CDR3 region has 14 residues. V lost 5 bases to trimming and J lost 7 bases; unmatched junction nucleotides: 8. CDR3 sequence: CAWGYRGPNSPLHF. Here the CDR3 DNA reads TGTGCCTGGGGGTACAGGGGACCCAATTCACCCCTCCACTTT.

J is TRBJ2-7 and V is TRBV7-8; 7 nucleotides line up with TRBD1. The J segment lost 0 bases and the V segment lost 7 bases, leaving 9 bases of the junction unmatched. Germline V lookup: CDR1 SGHVS, CDR2 FQNEAQ. The CDR3 length is 15 residues. The CDR3 sequence is CASMALGQSSYEQYF. The CDR3 region has the DNA TGTGCCAGCATGGCACTGGGACAGTCCTCCTACGAGCAGTACTTC.

The rearrangement uses TRBV4-2 and TRBJ1-1, with D tentatively TRBD1 (6 bases). Germline V CDR1 and CDR2: LGHNA, YNFKEQ. V lost 0 bases, J lost 1 base, and 9 bases lay in between. The length of the CDR3 is 15 residues. The CDR3 DNA follows: TGTGCCAGCAGCCAAGAATGGACAGCGAACACTGAAGCTTTCTTT. Its translation is CASSQEWTANTEAFF.

The J gene is TRBJ1-3, the V gene TRBV5-1; D is uncertain. There are 16 residues in the CDR3. CDR1 and CDR2 from the germline V gene are SGHRS and YFSETQ. V was cut by 4 bases and J by 1 base, with 15 bases left in between. The CDR3 nucleotides are TGCGCCAGCAGCCCACCGGGGTCCGGGTCTGGAAACACCATATATTTT. Translating it yields CASSPPGSGSGNTIYF.

The chain carries TRBV11-3 and TRBJ1-2, with D possibly TRBD1 on 5 matching bases. Trimming took off 5 bases at V and 8 bases at J, with 21 bases between the two ends. CDR1 is SGHNT, CDR2 YENEEA, per germline. This CDR3 region has 15 residues. DNA of the CDR3: TGTGCCAGCAGCCCTGCTGCGGGACGGTCGGACGGCTACACCTTC. Translation gives CASSPAAGRSDGYTF.

The V gene is TRBV10-3, the J gene TRBJ2-3; tentatively, D is TRBD1 (6 bases). V lost 3 bases, J lost 1 base, and 8 bases lay in between. Germline-derived CDR1 and CDR2 are ENHRY and SYGVKD. The length of the CDR3 is 14 residues. The CDR3, as DNA: TGTGCCATCAGTGAAAGACAGGGCACAGATACGCAGTATTTT. Encoded protein: CAISERQGTDTQYF.

The V call is TRBV28, the J call TRBJ1-2, with D unclear. This CDR3 contains 15 residues. Trimming took off 4 bases at V and 8 bases at J, with 20 bases between the two ends. The germline V gene has CDR1 MDHEN and CDR2 SYDVKM. The CDR3 region is CASSSGPDRLWGYTF. The CDR3 region has the DNA TGTGCCAGCAGTTCAGGTCCGGACCGATTGTGGGGCTACACCTTC.

V usage is TRBV11-2 and J usage is TRBJ2-1, with TRBD1 as a possible D gene (6 bases). Germline CDR1 reads SGHAT; CDR2 reads FQNNGV. The V end lost 0 bases, the J end lost 4 bases, and 16 bases lay between the germline ends. The CDR3 extends over 17 amino acids. CDR3 sequence: CASSLESSGVLYNEQFF. The CDR3 region has the DNA TGTGCCAGCAGCTTAGAGAGTTCAGGGGTTCTGTACAATGAGCAGTTCTTC.

The chain is built from TRBV4-1 and TRBJ1-4, with 8 nucleotides matching TRBD1. CDR1 and CDR2 from the germline V gene are MGHRA and YSYEKL. This CDR3 is built from 18 residues. The J segment lost 0 bases and the V segment lost 1 base, leaving 7 bases of the junction unmatched. CDR3: CASSQVWTGKATNEKLFF. The CDR3 nucleotides are TGCGCCAGCAGCCAAGTCTGGACAGGGAAGGCAACTAATGAAAAACTGTTTTTT.

Comments on this clone: Different DNA sequences within this sample yield the same CDR3. This chain uses TRBV11-2 with TRBJ1-2; D is undetermined. The V gene's germline CDR1 is SGHAT and CDR2 FQNNGV. This CDR3 is built from 14 residues. V was pared by 5 bases and J by 2 bases, with 12 bases between. The CDR3 nucleotides read TGTGCCAGCAGCCGGCCCGGTGGAAACTATGGCTACACCTTC. Amino acids: CASSRPGGNYGYTF.

The rearrangement joins TRBV7-2 to TRBJ1-5, with 7 bases that match TRBD1. This CDR3 has 15 residues. Looked up from germline, CDR1 is SGHTA and CDR2 is FQGNSA. J gave up 2 bases and V 5 bases, and 6 bases lay outside the gene matches. CDR3 region: CASSPGGGGNQPQHF. The CDR3, as DNA: TGTGCCAGCAGCCCAGGGGGGGGAGGCAATCAGCCCCAGCATTTT. Variable domain in full (rest from reference TRBV7-2 and TRBJ1-5): GAGVSQSPSNKVTEKGKDVELRCDPISGHTALYWYRQSLGQGLEFLIYFQGNSAPDKSGLPSDRFSAERTGGSVSTLTIQRTQQEDSAVYLCASSPGGGGNQPQHFGDGTRLSIL.

The chain uses TRBV6-5 and TRBJ1-6; possible D gene TRBD1, 6 bases. CDR1 and CDR2 from the germline V gene are MNHEY and SVGAGI. The CDR3 extends over 14 amino acids. Trimming pared 8 bases from V and 9 bases from J, leaving 17 bases between. The CDR3 spells CASRPGHRASPLHF. Here the CDR3 DNA reads TGTGCCAGCCGACCGGGACACAGGGCTTCACCCCTCCACTTT.

The chain combines TRBV6-4 with TRBJ1-1; 8 bases align to TRBD1. The germline V gene encodes CDR1 MRHNA and CDR2 SNTAGT. The CDR3 loop spans 13 amino acids. Unmatched junction bases numbered 2, after V lost 5 bases and J lost 3 bases. CDR3: CASSTTGDTEAFF. CDR3 bases: TGTGCCAGCAGTACGACAGGGGACACTGAAGCTTTCTTT.

This chain uses TRBV19 with TRBJ2-7; 7 bases align to TRBD1. After removal of 6 bases from V and 3 bases from J, the junction contained 8 bases not matched to a gene. The CDR3 consists of 14 residues. CDR1 LNHDA and CDR2 SQIVND come from the germline V gene (reference sequence). CDR3 amino acids: CASSETGMGYEQYF. The CDR3 bases are TGTGCCAGTAGCGAGACAGGGATGGGCTACGAGCAGTACTTC.

The CDR3 nucleotides are TGTGCCAGCAGCTTGATGGGCGGGGGGGCCGTGGATGAGCAGTTCTTC. Its protein product is CASSLMGGGAVDEQFF. The rearrangement joins TRBV5-4 to TRBJ2-1; 9 positions match TRBD2. The CDR3 has 16 residues. V shed 1 base, J shed 8 bases, and the junction held 10 bases outside the gene matches. Germline V gives CDR1 SGHNT, CDR2 YYREEE (reference sequence).

J is TRBJ1-4 and V is TRBV28, with D possibly being TRBD1 (5 bases). V was cut by 5 bases and J by 7 bases, with 17 bases left in between. Germline CDR1 reads MDHEN; CDR2 reads SYDVKM. CDR3 length: 15 residues. The CDR3: CASSRPSRVGEKLFF. Written as DNA, the CDR3 is TGTGCCAGCAGTCGGCCGAGCAGGGTCGGTGAAAAACTGTTTTTT.

J is TRBJ1-1 and V is TRBV3-1 (or the pseudogene TRBV3-2); D is perhaps TRBD1 (6 bases). CDR1 is LGHDT, CDR2 YNNKEL, per germline (reference sequence). This CDR3 comprises 13 residues. Between the trimmed V and J ends, which lost 5 bases and 7 bases, there was a span of 14 bases. CDR3 protein: CASSTRGGGEAFF. CDR3 nucleotides: TGTGCCAGCAGCACAAGAGGGGGAGGTGAAGCTTTCTTT.

The CDR3 loop reads CASSQYPGGQYEQYF. In DNA, the CDR3 is TGTGCCAGCAGCCAATACCCGGGGGGGCAGTACGAGCAGTACTTC. V is TRBV14 and J is TRBJ2-7; the match to TRBD2 covers 8 bases. The V gene end was trimmed by 2 bases and the J gene end by 4 bases; junction bases not matched to a gene: 7. The CDR3 is made up of 15 amino acids. Germline V gives CDR1 SGHDN, CDR2 FVKESK.

This clone appeared once. The chain links TRBV28 to TRBJ1-5; 7 bases line up with TRBD1. CDR1 MDHEN and CDR2 SYDVKM come from the germline V gene. V lost 6 bases, J lost 0 bases, and 8 bases stayed unmatched. The CDR3 consists of 16 residues. The CDR3 loop is CASSSRGQFSNQPQHF. The CDR3 nucleotides read TGTGCCAGCAGCAGTAGGGGACAGTTTAGCAATCAGCCCCAGCATTTT.

The chain uses TRBV28 and TRBJ2-1; D is unclear. CDR1 and CDR2 (germline): MDHEN, SYDVKM. This CDR3 comprises 11 residues. V gave up 7 bases and J gave up 6 bases, with 7 bases separating them. The CDR3 DNA is TGTGCCAGCACTCGTGGCAATGAGCAGTTCTTC. Protein sequence: CASTRGNEQFF.